This TCR beta chain was sequenced during a study of T cells in localized non-small cell lung cancer (dated by TCRdb to 2018 to 2020). In terms of the full investigation: Comparing tumors with uninvolved tumor-adjacent lungs, the study looked at the T cell repertoires of about 240 patients with early-stage NSCLC. The cohort consisted of 236 treatment-naive NSCLC patients whose localized lung tumors had been resected. Of the NSCLC patients, 129 were male and 85 to 110 were female, and the mean age was approximately 69 years. General findings and caveats noted by the study authors: Because multi-region tumor sequencing was not performed, intratumor heterogeneity could not be ruled out. Because of the exploratory design, TCR variables were selected using unadjusted p-values without false-discovery rate correction. Uninvolved tumor-adjacent lung showed the highest T cell clonality, higher than tumor, which suggests more focused antigenic responses in the uninvolved tumor-adjacent lung. A median of 57 of the top 100 tumor clones turned up in the paired uninvolved adjacent lung, and around 27 of those clones also ranked among the top 100 of that same adjacent lung. Higher T cell density in blood was associated with longer overall survival, whereas higher clonality in adjacent lung was associated with shorter survival.

Points on this clone: It has no known antigen specificity. One base away there is no much larger clone; base qualities are not given.

The immunoSEQ Assay was used to sequence TCR beta CDR3 regions from DNA. Per the source publication's procedure: T cell density was computed as TCR beta template counts normalized to usable DNA estimated by amplifying housekeeping genes. The preseqR package was used to estimate richness by extrapolating to 400,000 templates for PBMC samples and to 120,000 templates for tissue samples. Clonality was calculated as one minus Pielou's evenness. Tissue-enriched TCRs were identified by differential abundance testing using productive amino-acid clonotypes, minimum total count 5 and alpha 0.1. The Jaccard Index and the Morisita Overlap Index were used to measure repertoire overlap between compartments. TCR beta CDR3s were clustered by GLIPH together with public tetramer-defined viral CDR3s, and at least three viral sequences plus V-gene enrichment were required for viral motifs. What TCRdb holds here is the immuneACCESS table cut down to in-frame rearrangements. Part of the clones is not present; checked against another copy, under half of the missing clones reflect an unresolved V gene, and the others are unexplained. V and J calls and clone size are those listed in that table; D and trimming were worked out from the DNA. This sample is represented by under 65,000 clones; approximately 90% of them were singletons. The top ten constitute 22% of the sample.

From its cysteine to its phenylalanine, the CDR3 spans 17 amino acids. The retained sequence is limited to the CDR3, 51 bases, with the frame set at the first base. Via the germline V gene, CDR1 is MDHEN and CDR2 SYDVKM. Trimmed from V: 4 bases; trimmed from J: 7 bases; junction bases lacking a gene match: 9. At diagnosis, peripheral blood, uninvolved tumor-adjacent lung and tumor were collected and stored as a combination of fresh-frozen and FFPE material. For TCR repertoire profiling, the blood samples were analyzed as peripheral blood mononuclear cells. The specimen comprised peripheral blood, sampled before any cancer treatment. This TCR was recovered from a man aged 35-75 years with stage I squamous cell lung carcinoma. The chain is made from TRBV28 and TRBJ2-1, with 14 middle bases fitting TRBD2. The bases read TGTGCCAGCAGTTCCGGGACTAGCGGGAGTTGGGTAAATGAGCAGTTCTTC. Its product reads: CASSSGTSGSWVNEQFF.